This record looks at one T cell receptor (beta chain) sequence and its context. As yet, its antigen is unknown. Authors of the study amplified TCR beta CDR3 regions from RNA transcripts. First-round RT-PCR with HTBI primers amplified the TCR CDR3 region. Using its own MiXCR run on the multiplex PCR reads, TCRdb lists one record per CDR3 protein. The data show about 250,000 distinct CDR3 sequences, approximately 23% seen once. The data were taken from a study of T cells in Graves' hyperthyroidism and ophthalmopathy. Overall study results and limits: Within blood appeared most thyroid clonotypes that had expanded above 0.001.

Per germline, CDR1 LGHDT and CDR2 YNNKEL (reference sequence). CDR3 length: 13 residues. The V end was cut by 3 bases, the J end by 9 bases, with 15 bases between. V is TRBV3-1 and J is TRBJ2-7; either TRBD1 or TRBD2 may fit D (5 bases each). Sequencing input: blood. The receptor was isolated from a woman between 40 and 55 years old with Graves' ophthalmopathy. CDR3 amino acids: CASSHRESSVQYF. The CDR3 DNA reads TGTGCCAGCAGCCACAGGGAGTCCTCCGTGCAGTACTTC.